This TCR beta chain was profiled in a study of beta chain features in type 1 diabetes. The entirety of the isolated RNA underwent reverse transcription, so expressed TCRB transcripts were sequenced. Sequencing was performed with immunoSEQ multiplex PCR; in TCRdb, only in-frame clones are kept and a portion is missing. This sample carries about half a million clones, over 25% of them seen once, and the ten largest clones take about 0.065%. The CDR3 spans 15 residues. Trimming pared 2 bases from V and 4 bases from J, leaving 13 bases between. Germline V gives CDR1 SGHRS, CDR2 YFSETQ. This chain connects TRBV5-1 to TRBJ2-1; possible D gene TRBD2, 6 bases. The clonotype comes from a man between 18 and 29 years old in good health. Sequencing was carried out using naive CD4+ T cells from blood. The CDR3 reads CASSLLAEIYNEQFF. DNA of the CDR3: TGCGCCAGCAGCTTACTAGCAGAGATTTACAATGAGCAGTTCTTC.